This T cell receptor beta chain stems from a study of blood T cell repertoires in COVID-19. Looking at the study overall: Spain, Italy and the United States supplied samples that represented acute and convalescent COVID-19. Sources were T cells, B-cell-depleted T cells, or PBMCs; the material itself was cDNA or gDNA.

Trimming left V 1 base short and J 3 bases short, with 14 bases between. This CDR3 region has 15 residues. From germline, CDR1 is SGHDT and CDR2 YYEEEE. Methods used by the authors: Amplification with reference gene primers provided the estimates of nucleated cell counts. TCRdb's table, derived via immunoSEQ multiplex PCR, lists solely in-frame clones and lacks some. Clone size and the V and J calls come from that table; the DNA yielded D and trimming. The table shows a few hundred thousand clones, with 75% to 90% occurring only once. This receptor was taken from a woman in her thirties or forties who had recovered from COVID-19. Sequencing input: peripheral blood. The chain recombines TRBV5-6 with TRBJ2-7, with D perhaps TRBD2 (6 bases). The CDR3 sequence: CASSLWGTGDYEQYV. As DNA, the CDR3 is TGTGCCAGCAGCTTGTGGGGGACGGGGGACTACGAGCAGTACGTC.